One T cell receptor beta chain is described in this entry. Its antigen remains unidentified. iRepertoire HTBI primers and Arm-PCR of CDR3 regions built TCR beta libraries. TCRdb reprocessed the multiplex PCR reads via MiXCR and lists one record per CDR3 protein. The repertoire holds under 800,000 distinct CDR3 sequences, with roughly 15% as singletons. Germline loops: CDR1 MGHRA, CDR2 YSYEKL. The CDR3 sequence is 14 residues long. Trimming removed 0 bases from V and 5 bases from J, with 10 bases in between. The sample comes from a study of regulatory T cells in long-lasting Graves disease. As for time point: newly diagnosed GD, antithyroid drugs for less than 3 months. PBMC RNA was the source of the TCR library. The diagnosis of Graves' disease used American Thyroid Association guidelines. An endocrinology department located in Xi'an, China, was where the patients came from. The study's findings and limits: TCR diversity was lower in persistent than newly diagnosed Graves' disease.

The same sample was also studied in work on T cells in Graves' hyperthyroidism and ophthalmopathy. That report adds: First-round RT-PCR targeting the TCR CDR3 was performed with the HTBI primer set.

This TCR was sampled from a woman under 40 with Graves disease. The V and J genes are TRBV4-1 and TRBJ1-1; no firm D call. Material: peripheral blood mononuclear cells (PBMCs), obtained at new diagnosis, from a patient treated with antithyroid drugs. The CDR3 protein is CASSQEPDWTEAFF. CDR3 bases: TGCGCCAGCAGCCAAGAGCCGGATTGGACTGAAGCTTTCTTT.